The clone carrying this T cell receptor (beta chain) has a handful of counts. The sample originates from a study of blood T cell repertoires in COVID-19. Whole-study context: Samples taken during acute and convalescent COVID-19 were collected in the United States, Italy and Spain. The cDNA or gDNA used as material had been derived from T cells, B-cell-depleted T cells, or PBMCs.

Germline trimming cut 2 bases from V and 2 bases from J; bases unmatched to any gene: 6. CDR1 is MNHEY and CDR2 is SMNVEV in the germline V gene (reference sequence). This CDR3 contains 18 residues. As processed by the authors: Reference gene primer amplification gave nucleated cell count estimates. Assay used: immunoSEQ multiplex PCR; TCRdb lists only in-frame clones, some missing. V, J and clone size are those of that table, while D and trimming were read from the DNA. The sample shows around 67,000 clones, around nine tenths of them seen only once. This TCR derives from a human donor in a cohort sampled during active COVID-19. V is TRBV27 and J is TRBJ2-6; 10 positions agree with TRBD1. Sequencing was carried out using peripheral blood. This CDR3 is CASSLLGQGIAGANVLTF. CDR3 nucleotides: TGTGCCAGCAGTTTACTGGGACAGGGGATCGCTGGGGCCAACGTCCTGACTTTC.